The next 8 T cell receptor beta chains were all read from a single sample in a study of cytomegalovirus exposure and HLA in healthy donors. In the PCR, 60 Vbeta and 13 Jbeta primers were used. Method: immunoSEQ multiplex PCR; TCRdb's copy keeps in-frame clones and lacks some. This table holds about 200,000 clones, more than 65% found once. Sequenced input: PBMCs. The origin of the receptors is a girl aged 5-17 years in good health and CMV-seropositive.

The chain combines TRBV5-8 with TRBJ2-3; 15 bases line up with TRBD2. The CDR3 loop spans 17 amino acids. Germline V CDR1 and CDR2: SGHTS, YDEGEE. V lost 4 bases, J lost 2 bases, and 5 bases stayed unmatched. CDR3 nucleotides: TGTGCCAGCAGCACTGGACTAGCGGGGGGGCTCACAGATACGCAGTATTTT. It translates to CASSTGLAGGLTDTQYF.

The rearrangement joins TRBV7-2 to TRBJ1-6; no clear D gene. CDR1 and CDR2 (germline): SGHTA, FQGNSA. The ends were cut back, 11 bases at V and 7 bases at J, with 9 bases in the middle. This CDR3 is built from 11 residues. CDR3 sequence (DNA): TGTGCCGGCGGCCTGAATTCACCCCTCCACTTT. It specifies CAGGLNSPLHF.

The chain carries TRBV14 and TRBJ1-2; D unclear. Between the trimmed V and J ends, which lost 3 bases and 4 bases, there was a span of 12 bases. The germline V gene encodes CDR1 SGHDN and CDR2 FVKESK. This CDR3 contains 14 residues. CDR3 DNA sequence: TGTGCCAGCAGCCAGGAGGACTTCACCTATGGCTACACCTTC. It translates to CASSQEDFTYGYTF.

This rearrangement joins TRBV5-1 to TRBJ2-4; 9 nucleotides agree with TRBD1. Germline CDR1 reads SGHRS; CDR2 reads YFSETQ. CDR3 length: 15 amino acids. Trimming cost V 0 bases and J 4 bases; bases outside gene matches: 2. CDR3 bases: TGCGCCAGCAGCTTGGGGGGGACAGGGAAAAACATTCAGTACTTC. The encoded protein is CASSLGGTGKNIQYF.

V gene TRBV9 combines with J gene TRBJ2-2; 8 positions agree with TRBD2. CDR3 length: 15 residues. V gave up 4 bases and J gave up 6 bases; unmatched junction bases: 8. CDR1 SGDLS and CDR2 YYNGEE come from the germline V gene. The CDR3 region is CASSPSGGFAGELFF. In DNA form, the CDR3 reads TGTGCCAGCAGCCCCAGCGGGGGATTTGCCGGGGAGCTGTTTTTT.

The chain carries TRBV6-5 and TRBJ2-7, with 7 bases that match TRBD1. V shed 6 bases, J shed 2 bases, and the junction held 7 bases outside the gene matches. Per germline, CDR1 MNHEY and CDR2 SVGAGI. This CDR3 contains 14 residues. In nucleotides, the CDR3 is TGTGCCAGCAGACTCCGGGACAGTACCTACGAGCAGTACTTC. It translates to CASRLRDSTYEQYF.

The rearrangement uses TRBV6-1 and TRBJ1-5; 8 nucleotides align to TRBD1. The CDR3 is 15 residues long. With 7 bases clipped from V and 4 bases from J, the junction kept 9 bases outside the gene matches. Germline lookup yields CDR1 MNHNS and CDR2 SASEGT. The CDR3 bases are TGTGCCAGCAAGGGGGACAGGATGACGAATCAGCCCCAGCATTTT. It specifies CASKGDRMTNQPQHF.

The genes are TRBV6-1 and TRBJ2-2, with a weak D call TRBD1 (5 bases). The CDR3 extends over 13 amino acids. Germline CDR1 and CDR2: MNHNS and SASEGT. Trimming left V 2 bases short and J 7 bases short, with 8 bases between. The DNA for the CDR3 is TGTGCCAGCAGTGAATGGGGCAGCGGGGAGCTGTTTTTT. This gives the protein CASSEWGSGELFF.